Below are 3 T cell receptor beta chains sequenced from a single sample in a study of T cell clusters in autoimmune cytopenias. TRB rearrangements were amplified by touch-down multiplex PCR with mixed TRB-A/B primers. Following a re-call of the multiplex PCR reads, TCRdb has one entry per CDR3 protein and lacks DNA. This repertoire includes about 8,400 distinct CDR3 sequences. Approximately 40,000 genome equivalents of blood DNA were amplified for TRB. Sequencing input: peripheral blood. Receptors were obtained from a human donor with an autoimmune cytopenia or autoimmune hepatitis (not recorded which).

This clonotype is classed as medium-sized by frequency. The V call is TRBV18, the J call TRBJ2-7; TCRdb names TRBD1, which stays unverified in the absence of DNA. The CDR3 covers 13 residues. Germline CDR1 reads KGHSH; CDR2 reads LQKENI. CDR3 loop: CASSPGGEFGQYF.

This clonotype is identified as medium-sized from frequency. The rearrangement joins TRBV5-5 to TRBJ1-3. This CDR3 spans 15 amino acids. Per germline, CDR1 SGHKS and CDR2 YYEKEE (reference sequence). The CDR3 here is CASSLENRSGNTIYF. Full variable domain (remainder filled in from reference TRBV5-5 and TRBJ1-3): DAGVTQSPTHLIKTRGQQVTLRCSPISGHKSVSWYQQVLGQGPQFIFQYYEKEERGRGNFPDRFSARQFPNYSSELNVNALLLGDSALYLCASSLENRSGNTIYFGEGSWLTVV.

The chain recombines TRBV9 with TRBJ2-1; absent DNA, TCRdb's TRBD1 call cannot be checked. Germline-derived CDR1 and CDR2 are SGDLS and YYNGEE. The CDR3 runs 17 residues. CDR3: CASSPPRGSSLRNEQFF.